One and the same sample provided the 11 T cell receptor beta chains below, sequenced in a study of cytomegalovirus exposure and HLA in healthy donors. PCR involved 60 Vbeta and 13 Jbeta primers. Measured with immunoSEQ multiplex PCR; TCRdb has only the in-frame clones, and not every one. The sample shows 85,000 to 100,000 clones, just under 80% of them seen only once. Sequencing was done on a sample of PBMCs. The source is a woman between 40 and 50 years old in good health and CMV-seronegative.

V and J are TRBV6-5 and TRBJ1-1; D unclear. Germline V gene sequence: CDR1 MNHEY, CDR2 SVGAGI. The CDR3 loop spans 12 amino acids. V lost 6 bases to trimming and J lost 4 bases, with 9 bases between them. The CDR3 reads CASRTRSTEAFF. In nucleotides, the CDR3 is TGTGCCAGCAGGACTAGGTCCACTGAAGCTTTCTTT.

This clone showed up just a few times. J is TRBJ1-4 and V is TRBV4-3; D is unclear. Germline values: CDR1 LGHNA, CDR2 YSLEER. V dropped 0 bases and J dropped 3 bases, with 8 bases sitting between them. This CDR3 is 15 amino acids long. The chain's CDR3 is CASSQESGANEKLFF. The CDR3 region has the DNA TGCGCCAGCAGCCAAGAGTCGGGAGCTAATGAAAAACTGTTTTTT.

This clone has a handful of counts. This sequence joins TRBV5-1 and TRBJ2-7; no clear D gene. Germline CDR1 and CDR2: SGHRS and YFSETQ. Trimming took off 7 bases at V and 6 bases at J, with 17 bases between the two ends. The CDR3 is 13 residues long. The chain's CDR3 is CASRSRPGGEQYF. The DNA of the CDR3 is TGCGCCAGCCGATCACGTCCCGGCGGCGAGCAGTACTTC.

As to this clone: At one boundary the junction diverges from the germline segment, which might be a read error. The V gene is TRBV5-8, the J gene TRBJ2-5; no reliable D call. CDR1 is SGHTS, CDR2 YDEGEE, per germline. The CDR3 contains 14 residues. In DNA, the CDR3 is TGTGCCAGCAGCTTGGGCCAAGCCCAAGAGGCCCAGTACTTC. Translation: CASSLGQAQEAQYF.

The chain uses TRBV14 and TRBJ2-1, with D possibly being TRBD1 (5 bases). V was trimmed by 4 bases and J by 2 bases, leaving 12 bases between them. Germline V gene data show CDR1 as SGHDN and CDR2 as FVKESK. CDR3 length equals 15 residues. CDR3 coding DNA: TGTGCCAGCAGCCGGACACCTGACACCTACAATGAGCAGTTCTTC. Translating gives CASSRTPDTYNEQFF.

V is TRBV7-2 and J is TRBJ1-6, with D tentatively TRBD1 (6 bases). Per germline, CDR1 SGHTA and CDR2 FQGNSA. V was pared by 1 base and J by 7 bases, with 11 bases between. The CDR3 is 15 amino acids. The CDR3 spells CASSLDTGLNSPLHF. The CDR3 DNA sequence: TGTGCCAGCAGCTTAGACACAGGGCTAAATTCACCCCTCCACTTT.

The chain's CDR3 is CASSFLQQGTAEAFF. The CDR3, as DNA: TGTGCCAGCAGCTTCTTGCAACAGGGGACCGCTGAAGCTTTCTTT. The chain is built from TRBV5-6 and TRBJ1-1; 7 bases fit TRBD1. CDR1 SGHDT and CDR2 YYEEEE come from the germline V gene. This CDR3 has 15 residues. V gave up 2 bases and J gave up 6 bases; unmatched junction bases: 10.

Only a few counts were recorded for this clone. The J gene is TRBJ1-2, the V gene TRBV4-1; no reliable D call. The germline V gene encodes CDR1 MGHRA and CDR2 YSYEKL. V gave up 3 bases and J gave up 7 bases, with 15 bases separating them. This CDR3 has 14 amino acids. The CDR3 DNA is TGCGCCAGCAGCCACACCGCGATCCGCCCTGGCTACACCTTC. Its translation is CASSHTAIRPGYTF.

The V gene is TRBV27, the J gene TRBJ1-5; D uncertain. Germline V lookup: CDR1 MNHEY, CDR2 SMNVEV (reference sequence). The CDR3 is made up of 16 amino acids. Trimming stripped 4 bases from V and 0 bases from J, with 13 bases between. This CDR3 reads CASSSEGSHSNQPQHF. CDR3 nucleotides: TGTGCCAGCAGTTCGGAGGGCAGCCATAGCAATCAGCCCCAGCATTTT.

The chain uses TRBV5-1 and TRBJ1-4, with 8 positions matching TRBD1. The trim removed 3 bases at V and 2 bases at J, leaving 3 bases unmatched. Germline CDR1 SGHRS, CDR2 YFSETQ. This CDR3 has 15 residues. The CDR3 coding sequence is TGCGCCAGCAGCTCGACAGGGGTGACTAATGAAAAACTGTTTTTT. Translated: CASSSTGVTNEKLFF.

Concerning this clone: The junction and the germline gene differ at one end; a read error may be behind it. V gene TRBV14 combines with J gene TRBJ1-4, with D uncertain. Germline-derived CDR1 and CDR2 are SGHDN and FVKESK. The length of the CDR3 is 15 residues. CDR3 bases: TGTGGCAGCAGCCAGAGGGCCCCAACTAATGAAAAACTGTTTTTT. Translating it yields CGSSQRAPTNEKLFF.